A single sample gave rise to the 10 T cell receptor beta chains below, sequenced in a study of Graves' ophthalmopathy and Graves' hyperthyroidism. Amplified TCR beta CDR3 regions were obtained using RNA transcripts as template. First-round RT-PCR used HTBI primers; second-round multiplex PCR followed. TCRdb redid the calling of the multiplex PCR reads with MiXCR, one entry per CDR3 protein. The table includes roughly 160,000 distinct CDR3 sequences, about 40% detected once. Sample: peripheral blood. The receptors shown here come from a woman in her thirties or forties with Graves' ophthalmopathy.

This clonotype was detected many times. The chain recombines TRBV6-2 or TRBV6-3 with TRBJ2-7; 8 bases are a match to TRBD2. The V and J ends lost 8 bases and 5 bases, in that order; junction bases with no gene match: 11. Per germline, CDR1 MNHEY and CDR2 SVGEGT. The CDR3 has 14 residues. The CDR3 spells CASHSSGSRHEQYF. DNA for the CDR3: TGTGCCAGCCATTCAAGCGGGAGTCGCCACGAGCAGTACTTC.

In this sample, this clonotype turned up many times. This sequence joins TRBV15 and TRBJ1-1; 9 bases align to TRBD1. V shed 3 bases and J 5 bases; nucleotides not matched to a gene: 7. The CDR3 length is 15 residues. Germline V gene lookup returns CDR1 LNHNV and CDR2 YYDKDF (reference sequence). The CDR3 spells CATSRAGQGWTEAFF. CDR3 bases: TGTGCCACCAGCAGGGCGGGACAGGGCTGGACTGAAGCTTTCTTT. The full variable domain, in which reference TRBV15 and TRBJ1-1 provide the parts outside the CDR3, is DAMVIQNPRYQVTQFGKPVTLSCSQTLNHNVMYWYQQKSSQAPKLLFHYYDKDFNNEADTPDNFQSRRPNTSFCFLDIRSPGLGDTAMYLCATSRAGQGWTEAFFGQGTRLTVV.

This rearrangement joins TRBV7-8 to TRBJ1-1, with D unclear. The CDR3 runs to 16 residues. V shed 3 bases and J shed 0 bases, with 14 bases lying between them. Germline V gene sequence: CDR1 SGHVS, CDR2 FQNEAQ. In DNA form, the CDR3 reads TGTGCCAGCAGCTTGAGCGGTTGGGATATGAACACTGAAGCTTTCTTT. This gives the protein CASSLSGWDMNTEAFF.

Note on this clonotype: The DNA is left out, because the CDR3 cannot be placed on it with certainty; the CDR3 is given as TCRdb lists it. The J gene is TRBJ1-2, the V gene TRBV12-3 or TRBV12-4; the table's D call, TRBD1, has no DNA check behind it. The CDR3 extends over 16 residues, inclusive of both ends. CDR3 in amino acids: CASSRFGPGQGPGYTF.

The table lists this clonotype with many counts. V usage is TRBV6-5 and J usage is TRBJ2-7, with 7 bases identical to TRBD1. V shed 0 bases and J 7 bases; nucleotides not matched to a gene: 9. Germline CDR1 and CDR2: MNHEY and SVGAGI. The CDR3 contains 15 residues. CDR3 residues: CASSYSWTGEGEQYF. The CDR3 DNA reads as TGTGCCAGCAGTTACTCCTGGACAGGTGAAGGGGAGCAGTACTTC.

This clonotype was counted many times. The CDR3 sequence is CASRAGQGARGYTF. The CDR3 DNA reads as TGTGCCAGCAGGGCAGGACAGGGGGCTCGGGGCTACACCTTC. This rearrangement joins TRBV12-3 or TRBV12-4 to TRBJ1-2; 11 bases align to TRBD1. The junction had 8 bases not matched to a gene; V was cut back by 6 bases and J by 8 bases. The CDR3 spans 14 residues.

The rearrangement links TRBV28 to TRBJ2-7, with 7 bases fitting TRBD2. V lost 5 bases and J lost 3; bases outside the gene matches: 13. The CDR3 spans 16 residues. Germline V CDR1 and CDR2: MDHEN, SYDVKM. In nucleotides, the CDR3 is TGTGCCAGCAGTCCATCCAGGGCGGGAGCATTCTACGAGCAGTACTTC. It specifies CASSPSRAGAFYEQYF. Supplemented by reference TRBV28 and TRBJ2-7, the full variable domain reads DVKVTQSSRYLVKRTGEKVFLECVQDMDHENMFWYRQDPGLGLRLIYFSYDVKMKEKGDIPEGYSVSREKKERFSLILESASTNQTSMYLCASSPSRAGAFYEQYFGPGTRLTVT.

This clonotype was seen many times. This chain joins TRBV18 and TRBJ2-7; TRBD1 aligns across 11 bases. CDR1 and CDR2 (germline): KGHSH, LQKENI. This CDR3 is built from 15 residues. Germline trimming cut 3 bases from V and 4 bases from J; bases unmatched to any gene: 5. Here the CDR3 reads CASSPAGQGGYEQYF. The DNA of the CDR3 is TGTGCCAGCTCACCTGCGGGACAGGGGGGTTACGAGCAGTACTTC.

The V and J genes are TRBV19 and TRBJ2-7; no firm D call. The CDR3 has 13 residues. Germline-derived CDR1 and CDR2 are LNHDA and SQIVND (reference sequence). Trimming removed 5 bases at V and 3 bases at J, with 11 bases between. CDR3 amino acids: CASSVKESYEQYF. Here the CDR3 DNA reads TGTGCCAGTAGTGTAAAAGAGAGCTACGAGCAGTACTTC.

This chain connects TRBV12-3 or TRBV12-4 to TRBJ2-7; 9 nucleotides align to TRBD1. The CDR3 totals 14 residues. Trimming at V came to 7 bases and at J to 4 bases, leaving 8 bases not matched to a gene. This CDR3 is CASKPGQGNYEQYF. CDR3 DNA: TGTGCCAGCAAGCCGGGACAGGGAAATTACGAGCAGTACTTC.